Listed below are T cell receptor beta chains from one sample, sequenced in a study of Graves' ophthalmopathy and Graves' hyperthyroidism. MiXCR was run by TCRdb on the multiplex PCR reads, yielding one entry per CDR3 protein. This table has about 740,000 distinct CDR3 sequences, approximately 40% appearing once. Sequencing input: peripheral blood. All receptors derive from an adult man with Graves' ophthalmopathy. Each CDR3 is given with its conserved first and last residue. D genes are given only for firm matches. Size values are once, few and many counts, or a class for expanded clones, and some rows have none.

J | D | V | size | CDR3 | DNA
TRBJ2-5 | - | TRBV29-1 | many | CSAHLGEETQYF | TGCAGCGCCCATTTGGGGGAAGAGACCCAGTACTTC
TRBJ2-7 | - | TRBV29-1 | - | CSVEAGSQVTYEQYF | TGCAGCGTTGAAGCCGGGTCGCAGGTTACCTACGAGCAGTACTTC
TRBJ2-7 | - | TRBV7-2 | - | CASSLAHPQGPYEQYF | TGTGCCAGCAGTTTAGCCCATCCACAGGGTCCCTACGAGCAGTACTTC
TRBJ1-4 | TRBD1 | TRBV7-9 | - | CASSSDRVNEKLFF | TGTGCCAGCAGTTCGGACAGGGTGAATGAAAAACTGTTTTTT
TRBJ2-2 | - | TRBV7-8 | - | CASSPRGSSNTGELVF | TGTGCCAGCAGCCCCAGGGGCAGTTCGAACACCGGGGAGCTGGTTTTT
TRBJ2-6 | - | TRBV20-1 | - | CSARQFSGANVLTF | TGCAGTGCCCGACAGTTCTCTGGGGCCAACGTCCTGACTTTC
TRBJ2-7 | - | TRBV10-3 | many | CAISEMKTVSSYEQYF | TGTGCCATCAGTGAGATGAAGACCGTAAGCTCCTACGAGCAGTACTTC
TRBJ2-5 | TRBD2 | TRBV28 | once | CASRGLAGGRGETQYF | TGTGCCAGCAGGGGACTAGCGGGGGGACGCGGGGAGACCCAGTACTTC
TRBJ1-1 | - | TRBV7-8 | - | CASRKWRENTEAFF | TGTGCCAGCAGAAAGTGGAGGGAGAACACTGAAGCTTTCTTT
TRBJ2-5 | - | TRBV10-3 | many | CAISGGQQETQYF | TGTGCCATCAGTGGCGGTCAGCAAGAGACCCAGTACTTC
TRBJ1-1 | - | TRBV20-1 | few | CSARDPAGNTEAFF | TGCAGTGCTAGAGATCCGGCTGGGAACACTGAAGCTTTCTTT
TRBJ1-1 | - | TRBV20-1 | - | CSAVRPGDDTEAFF | TGCAGTGCTGTCAGGCCAGGGGATGACACTGAAGCTTTCTTT
TRBJ2-7 | - | TRBV10-3 | many | CAIRDSGISYEQYF | TGTGCCATCAGGGACAGCGGAATCTCCTACGAGCAGTACTTC
TRBJ1-5 | - | TRBV2 | many | CASSDPLGGIPRQPQHF | TGTGCCAGCAGTGACCCTCTCGGAGGGATTCCCAGGCAGCCCCAGCATTTT
TRBJ1-1 | TRBD1 | TRBV29-1 | once | CSALTGDNEQFF | TGCAGCGCCTTAACAGGGGACAATGAGCAGTTCTTT
TRBJ1-4 | - | TRBV10-3 | - | CAISEANQGTEKLFF | TGTGCCATCAGTGAGGCTAATCAGGGGACTGAAAAACTGTTTTTT
TRBJ1-6 | - | TRBV19 | many | CASNLPTGQGNSPLHF | TGTGCCAGTAACCTCCCGACGGGCCAGGGGAACTCACCCCTCCACTTT
TRBJ2-2 | TRBD2 | TRBV25-1 | few | CASSLASGGSGELFF | TGTGCCAGCAGTTTAGCTAGCGGGGGTTCCGGGGAGCTGTTTTTT
TRBJ2-7 | - | TRBV20-1 | - | CSASWQGSSYEQYF | TGCAGTGCTAGTTGGCAGGGAAGCTCCTACGAGCAGTACTTC
TRBJ2-7 | - | TRBV2 | - | CASSLVFGASGEQYF | TGTGCCAGCAGCTTGGTGTTCGGGGCCTCGGGCGAGCAGTACTTC
TRBJ1-2 | - | TRBV7-9 | many | CASSPRTENFYGYTF | TGTGCCAGCAGCCCTCGGACGGAAAACTTTTATGGCTACACCTTC
TRBJ2-7 | TRBD2 | TRBV6-5 | - | CASRISSGETYEQYF | TGTGCCAGCAGAATCTCTAGCGGAGAAACGTACGAGCAGTACTTC
TRBJ2-5 | - | TRBV11-2 | - | CASSLYSGQETQYF | TGTGCCAGCAGCTTATATTCCGGCCAAGAGACCCAGTACTTC
TRBJ1-2 | TRBD1 | TRBV5-1 | many | CASSIDRDVYGYTF | TGCGCCAGCAGCATCGACAGGGATGTATACGGCTACACCTTC
TRBJ2-6 | - | TRBV7-2 | many | CASSLRPSSGANVLTF | TGTGCCAGCAGCTTACGTCCCAGCTCTGGGGCCAACGTCCTGACTTTC
TRBJ2-7 | - | TRBV5-6 | - | CASRLLSSYEQYF | TGTGCCAGCAGGCTACTTAGCTCCTACGAGCAGTACTTC
TRBJ1-1 | - | TRBV7-9 | once | CASASGGGEGPPYAEAFF | TGTGCCAGCGCGTCGGGGGGAGGTGAGGGACCTCCCTACGCTGAAGCTTTCTTT
TRBJ2-7 | - | TRBV6-5 | - | CASSYGRFNEQYF | TGTGCCAGCAGTTACGGCAGGTTCAACGAGCAGTACTTC
TRBJ2-7 | TRBD2 | TRBV10-3 | - | CASGGGREQYF | TGTGCCAGCGGGGGTGGAAGGGAGCAGTACTTC
TRBJ2-2 | TRBD1 | TRBV20-1 | - | CSATRQGANTGELFF | TGCAGTGCTACCAGACAGGGAGCGAACACCGGGGAGCTGTTTTTT
TRBJ1-4 | - | TRBV24-1 | many | CATSATGEKLFF | TGTGCCACCAGTGCGACGGGAGAAAAACTGTTTTTT
TRBJ1-6 | - | TRBV15 | many | CATSRDRVPTPLHF | TGTGCCACCAGCAGAGATCGGGTCCCCACACCCCTCCACTTT
TRBJ1-2 | TRBD1 | TRBV2 | - | CVSYGQGVNYGYTF | TGTGTCAGCTACGGACAGGGGGTAAACTATGGCTACACCTTC
TRBJ2-6 | - | TRBV5-8 | few | CASSNRSLPGANVLTF | TGTGCCAGCAGTAACAGGTCGCTGCCTGGGGCCAACGTCCTGACTTTC
TRBJ2-6 | - | TRBV2 | few | CASRDLEDAPSGANVLTF | TGTGCCAGCAGAGATTTAGAGGACGCCCCCTCTGGGGCCAACGTCCTGACTTTC
TRBJ2-7 | - | TRBV25-1 | many | CASSEGVYEQYF | TGTGCCAGCAGTGAAGGGGTGTACGAGCAGTACTTC
TRBJ1-4 | TRBD1 | TRBV19 | - | CASSPLDRENEKLFF | TGTGCCAGTAGTCCCCTGGACAGGGAGAATGAAAAACTGTTTTTT
TRBJ2-5 | TRBD1 | TRBV7-9 | - | CASSRWTGGETQYF | TGTGCCAGCAGCCGATGGACAGGGGGAGAGACCCAGTACTTC
TRBJ1-3 | - | TRBV7-9 | many | CASSLDSGNTIYF | TGTGCCAGCAGCTTAGACAGCGGAAACACCATATATTTT
TRBJ2-2 | - | TRBV9 | - | CASSVRDDPGYTGELFF | TGTGCCAGCAGCGTAAGGGACGATCCGGGTTACACCGGGGAGCTGTTTTTT
TRBJ2-7 | - | TRBV20-1 | - | CSAIRGGGFPYEQYF | TGCAGTGCTATCAGAGGGGGAGGCTTCCCCTACGAGCAGTACTTC
TRBJ1-6 | - | TRBV25-1 | many | CASSESANSPLHF | TGTGCCAGCAGTGAATCCGCCAATTCACCCCTCCACTTT
TRBJ2-2 | - | TRBV29-1 | many | CSVGTSVQGTGELFF | TGCAGCGTGGGGACTAGTGTACAGGGGACCGGGGAGCTGTTTTTT
TRBJ2-5 | TRBD1 | TRBV12-3/TRBV12-4 | few | CASSQRQGTETQYF | TGTGCCAGCAGTCAAAGACAGGGTACGGAGACCCAGTACTTC
TRBJ1-6 | TRBD1 | TRBV10-2 | many | CASSNRGSYNSPLHF | TGCGCCAGCTCGAACAGGGGCTCCTATAATTCACCCCTCCACTTT
TRBJ2-5 | TRBD2 | TRBV7-9 | many | CASSLEAGQETQYF | TGTGCCAGCAGCTTAGAAGCGGGACAAGAGACCCAGTACTTC